The clone carrying this TCR beta chain has a handful of counts. This entry comes from a study of response to subunit inactivated influenza vaccine. TCRdb used MiXCR to reprocess the RT-PCR reads, holding one entry per CDR3 protein. The repertoire consists of hundreds of thousands of distinct CDR3 sequences, with approximately 11% occurring once and the leading ten covering about 10%. In germline, CDR1 is MNHNY, CDR2 SVGAGI (reference sequence). V gave up 6 bases and J gave up 6 bases, with 9 bases separating them. There are 12 residues in the CDR3. This sample also belongs to another study, concerning T cells expressing NK-cell markers. This second study says: The TCR beta cDNA came from 5'RACE template switching with UMIs.

The V and J genes are TRBV6-6 and TRBJ2-1; D remains ambiguous. The input for sequencing was PBMCs from blood, taken on the day of vaccination. The source of this sequence is a man in his fifties or sixties who received an inactivated influenza vaccine. Here the CDR3 DNA reads TGTGCCAGCAGGGCTCTAGGCAATGAGCAGTTCTTC. Translating gives CASRALGNEQFF.